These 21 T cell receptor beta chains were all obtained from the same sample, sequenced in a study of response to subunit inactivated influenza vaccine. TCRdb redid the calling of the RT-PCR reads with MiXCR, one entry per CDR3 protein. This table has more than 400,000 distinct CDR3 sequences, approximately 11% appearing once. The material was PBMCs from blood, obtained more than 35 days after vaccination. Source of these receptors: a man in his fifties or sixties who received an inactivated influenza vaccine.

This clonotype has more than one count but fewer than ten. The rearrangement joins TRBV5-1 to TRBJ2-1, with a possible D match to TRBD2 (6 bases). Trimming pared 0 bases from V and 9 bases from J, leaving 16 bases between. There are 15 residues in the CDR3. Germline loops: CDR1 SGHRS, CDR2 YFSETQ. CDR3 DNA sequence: TGCGCCAGCAGCTTGGAACCAGGGAGGACAACTGAGCAGTTCTTC. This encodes CASSLEPGRTTEQFF.

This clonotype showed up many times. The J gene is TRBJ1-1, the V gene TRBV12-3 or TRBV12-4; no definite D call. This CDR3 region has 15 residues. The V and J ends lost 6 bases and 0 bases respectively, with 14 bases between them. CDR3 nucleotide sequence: TGTGCCAGCAGCCAAGAGGCCCAAGTGAACACTGAAGCTTTCTTT. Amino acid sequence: CASSQEAQVNTEAFF.

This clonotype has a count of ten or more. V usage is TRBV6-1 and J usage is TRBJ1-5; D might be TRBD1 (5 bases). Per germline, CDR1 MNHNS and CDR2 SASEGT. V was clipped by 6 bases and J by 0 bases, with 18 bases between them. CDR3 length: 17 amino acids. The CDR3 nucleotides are TGTGCCAGCAGCGTCCCATGGGGCAGGGATAGCAATCAGCCCCAGCATTTT. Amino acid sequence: CASSVPWGRDSNQPQHF.

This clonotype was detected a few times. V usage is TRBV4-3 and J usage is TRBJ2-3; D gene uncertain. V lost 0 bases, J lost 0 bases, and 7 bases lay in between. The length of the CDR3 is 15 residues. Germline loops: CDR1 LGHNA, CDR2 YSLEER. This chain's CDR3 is CASSQDFDSTDTQYF. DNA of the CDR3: TGCGCCAGCAGCCAAGATTTCGACAGCACAGATACGCAGTATTTT.

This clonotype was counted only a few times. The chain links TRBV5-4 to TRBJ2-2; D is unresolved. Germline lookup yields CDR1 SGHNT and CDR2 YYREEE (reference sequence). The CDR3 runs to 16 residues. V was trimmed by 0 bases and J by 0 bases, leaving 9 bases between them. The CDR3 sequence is CASSLGRLSNTGELFF. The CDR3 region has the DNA TGTGCCAGCAGCTTGGGCAGGCTATCGAACACCGGGGAGCTGTTTTTT.

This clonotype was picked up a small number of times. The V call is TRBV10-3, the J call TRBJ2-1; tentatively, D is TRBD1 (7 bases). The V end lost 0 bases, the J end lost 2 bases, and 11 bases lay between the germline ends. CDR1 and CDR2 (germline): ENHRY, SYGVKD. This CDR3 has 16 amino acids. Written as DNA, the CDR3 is TGTGCCATCAGTGAGTCGCAGGGGGGAACCTACAATGAGCAGTTCTTC. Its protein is CAISESQGGTYNEQFF.

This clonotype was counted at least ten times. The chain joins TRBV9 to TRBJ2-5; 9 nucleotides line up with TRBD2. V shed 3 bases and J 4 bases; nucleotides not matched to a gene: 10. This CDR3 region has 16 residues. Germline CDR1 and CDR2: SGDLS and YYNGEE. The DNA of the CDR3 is TGTGCCAGCAGCGCCCAGCCGGGACTAGCTGGAGAGACCCAGTACTTC. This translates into CASSAQPGLAGETQYF.

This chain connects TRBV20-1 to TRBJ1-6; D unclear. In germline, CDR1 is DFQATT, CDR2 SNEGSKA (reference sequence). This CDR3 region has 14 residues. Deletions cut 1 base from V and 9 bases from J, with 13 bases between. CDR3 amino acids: CSARVTGGGSPLHF. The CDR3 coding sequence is TGCAGTGCTAGAGTGACGGGAGGTGGTTCACCCCTCCACTTT.

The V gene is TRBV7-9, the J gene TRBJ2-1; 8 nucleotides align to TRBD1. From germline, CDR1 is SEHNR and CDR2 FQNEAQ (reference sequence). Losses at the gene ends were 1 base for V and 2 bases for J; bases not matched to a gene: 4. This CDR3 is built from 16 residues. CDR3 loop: CASSLVQGATYNEQFF. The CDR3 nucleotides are TGTGCCAGCAGCTTAGTTCAGGGGGCAACCTACAATGAGCAGTTCTTC.

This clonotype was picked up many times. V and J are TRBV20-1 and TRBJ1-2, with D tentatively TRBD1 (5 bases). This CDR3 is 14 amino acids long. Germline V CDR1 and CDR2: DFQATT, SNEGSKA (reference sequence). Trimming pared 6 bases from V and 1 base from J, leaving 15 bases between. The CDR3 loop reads CSAPPGTVNYGYTF. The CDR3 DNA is TGCAGTGCCCCCCCGGGGACCGTTAACTATGGCTACACCTTC.

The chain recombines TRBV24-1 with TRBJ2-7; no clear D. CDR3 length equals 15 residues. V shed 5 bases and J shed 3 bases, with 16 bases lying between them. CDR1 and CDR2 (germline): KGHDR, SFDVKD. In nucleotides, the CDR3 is TGTGCCACCAGTGGAGGAGTCGGCACCAACTACGAGCAGTACTTC. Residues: CATSGGVGTNYEQYF.

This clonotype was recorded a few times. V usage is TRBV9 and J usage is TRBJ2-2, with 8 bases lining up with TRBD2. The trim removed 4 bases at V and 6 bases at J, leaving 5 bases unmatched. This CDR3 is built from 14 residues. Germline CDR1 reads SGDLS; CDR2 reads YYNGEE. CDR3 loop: CASSPGTSPGELFF. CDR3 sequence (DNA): TGTGCCAGCAGCCCCGGGACTAGTCCCGGGGAGCTGTTTTTT.

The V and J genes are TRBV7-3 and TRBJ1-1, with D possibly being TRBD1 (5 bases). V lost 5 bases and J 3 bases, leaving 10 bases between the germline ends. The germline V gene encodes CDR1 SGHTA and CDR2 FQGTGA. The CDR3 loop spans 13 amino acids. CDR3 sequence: CASSTQQDTEAFF. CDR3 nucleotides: TGTGCCAGCAGCACCCAACAGGACACTGAAGCTTTCTTT.

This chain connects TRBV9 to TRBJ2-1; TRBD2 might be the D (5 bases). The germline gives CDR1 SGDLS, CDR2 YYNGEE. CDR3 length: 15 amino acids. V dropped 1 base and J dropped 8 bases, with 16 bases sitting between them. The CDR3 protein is CASSVWGALRDEQFF. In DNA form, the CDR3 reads TGTGCCAGCAGCGTATGGGGAGCCTTAAGAGATGAGCAGTTCTTC.

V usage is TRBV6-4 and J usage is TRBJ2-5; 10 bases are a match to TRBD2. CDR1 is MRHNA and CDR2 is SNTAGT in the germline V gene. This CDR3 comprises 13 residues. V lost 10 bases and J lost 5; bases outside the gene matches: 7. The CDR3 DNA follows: TGTGCCACCCCTAGCGGGAGCTGGGAGACCCAGTACTTC. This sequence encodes CATPSGSWETQYF.

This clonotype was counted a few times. CDR3: CASTPTGTRGGANVLTF. Here the CDR3 DNA reads TGTGCCAGCACCCCTACAGGGACCCGAGGCGGGGCCAACGTCCTGACTTTC. V usage is TRBV7-9 and J usage is TRBJ2-6; D perhaps matches TRBD1 (6 bases). Trimming pared 7 bases from V and 4 bases from J, leaving 20 bases between. The CDR3 runs to 17 residues. Germline V gene data show CDR1 as SEHNR and CDR2 as FQNEAQ (reference sequence).

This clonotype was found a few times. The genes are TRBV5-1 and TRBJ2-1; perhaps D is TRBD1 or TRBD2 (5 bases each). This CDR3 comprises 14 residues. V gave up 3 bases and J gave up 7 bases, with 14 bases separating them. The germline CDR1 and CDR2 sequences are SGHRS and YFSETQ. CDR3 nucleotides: TGCGCCAGCAGCTGGGACGCAAATGGGAATGAGCAGTTCTTC. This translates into CASSWDANGNEQFF.

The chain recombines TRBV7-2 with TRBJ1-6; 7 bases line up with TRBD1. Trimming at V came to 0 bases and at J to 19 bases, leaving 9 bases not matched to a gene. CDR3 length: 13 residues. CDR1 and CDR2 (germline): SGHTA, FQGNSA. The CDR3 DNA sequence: TGTGCCAGCAGCTTAGCGGGCGGGGACAGCTTACACTTT. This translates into CASSLAGGDSLHF.

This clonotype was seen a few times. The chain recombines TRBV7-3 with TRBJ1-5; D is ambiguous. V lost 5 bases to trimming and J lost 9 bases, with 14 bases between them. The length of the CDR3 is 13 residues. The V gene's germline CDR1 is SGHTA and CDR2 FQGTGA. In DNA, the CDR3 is TGTGCCAGCAGCATAGACCGAGAGGGGCCCCAGCATTTT. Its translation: CASSIDREGPQHF.

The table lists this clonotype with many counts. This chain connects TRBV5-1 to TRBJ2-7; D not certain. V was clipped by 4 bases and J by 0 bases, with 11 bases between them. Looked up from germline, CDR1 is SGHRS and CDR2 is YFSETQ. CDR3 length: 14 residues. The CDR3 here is CASSLHLGSYEQYF. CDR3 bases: TGCGCCAGCAGCCTTCACTTGGGCTCCTACGAGCAGTACTTC.

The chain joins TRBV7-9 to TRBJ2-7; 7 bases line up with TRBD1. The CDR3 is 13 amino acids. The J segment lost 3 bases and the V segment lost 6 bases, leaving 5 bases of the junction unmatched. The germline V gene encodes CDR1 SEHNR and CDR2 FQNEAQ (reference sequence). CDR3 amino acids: CASSQGTDYEQYF. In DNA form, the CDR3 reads TGTGCCAGCAGTCAAGGGACAGACTACGAGCAGTACTTC.